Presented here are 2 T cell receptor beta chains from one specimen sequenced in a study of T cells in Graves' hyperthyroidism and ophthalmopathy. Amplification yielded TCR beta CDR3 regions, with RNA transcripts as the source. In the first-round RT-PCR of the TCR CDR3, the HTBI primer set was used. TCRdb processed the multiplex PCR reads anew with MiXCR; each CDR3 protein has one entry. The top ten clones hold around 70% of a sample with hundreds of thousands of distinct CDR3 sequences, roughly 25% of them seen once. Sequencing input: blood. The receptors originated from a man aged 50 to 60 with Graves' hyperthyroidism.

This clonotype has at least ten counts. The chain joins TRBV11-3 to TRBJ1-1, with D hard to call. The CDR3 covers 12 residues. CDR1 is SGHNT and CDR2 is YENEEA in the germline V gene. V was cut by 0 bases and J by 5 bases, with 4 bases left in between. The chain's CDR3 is CASSLDTTEAFF. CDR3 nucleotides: TGTGCCAGCAGCTTAGATACGACTGAAGCTTTCTTT.

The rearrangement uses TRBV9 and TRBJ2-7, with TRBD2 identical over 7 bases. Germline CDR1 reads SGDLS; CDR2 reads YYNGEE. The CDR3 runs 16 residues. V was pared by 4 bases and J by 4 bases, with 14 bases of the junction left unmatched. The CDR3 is CASSFSLAGEGYEQYF. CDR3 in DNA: TGTGCCAGCAGCTTTAGCCTGGCGGGAGAGGGGTACGAGCAGTACTTC.